Below, 9 T cell receptor beta chains from the same sample are listed, as sequenced in a study of control samples from healthy donors and cancer patients. The data were produced by immunoSEQ multiplex PCR, yet TCRdb's version contains in-frame clones alone and is incomplete. The sample lists approximately 97,000 clones, about 92% occurring once. The specimen was blood. These receptors originate from a woman between 18 and 30 years old in good health.

J is TRBJ2-7 and V is TRBV30; 9 bases fit TRBD1. CDR1 and CDR2 from the germline V gene are GTSNPN and SVGIG (reference sequence). J was trimmed by 1 base and V by 7 bases; bases with no gene match: 2. The CDR3 is 12 residues long. Written as DNA, the CDR3 is TGTGCCTATGGGACAGGGTCCTACGAGCAGTACTTC. It codes for CAYGTGSYEQYF.

This clone was observed a single time. The chain recombines TRBV4-1 with TRBJ1-5; TRBD1 is a possible D gene (5 bases). This CDR3 region has 20 residues. The V end lost 0 bases, the J end lost 0 bases, and 21 bases lay between the germline ends. Germline loops: CDR1 MGHRA, CDR2 YSYEKL. CDR3 nucleotide sequence: TGCGCCAGCAGCCAAGATGTGGGCTTAGTAGGGGTTGGTAGCAATCAGCCCCAGCATTTT. This sequence encodes CASSQDVGLVGVGSNQPQHF.

The CDR3 here is CASTPFGLAGLKETQYF. The CDR3 DNA follows: TGTGCCAGCACCCCGTTTGGGCTAGCGGGCCTGAAAGAGACCCAGTACTTC. This chain uses TRBV6-2 or TRBV6-3 with TRBJ2-5; TRBD2 matches 8 bases. CDR1 and CDR2 from the germline V gene are MNHEY and SVGEGT. CDR3 length equals 17 residues. The V segment lost 7 bases and the J segment 3 bases; nucleotides outside the gene matches: 16.

The chain is built from TRBV14 and TRBJ2-2; 9 bases fit TRBD1. The length of the CDR3 is 18 residues. With V trimmed by 4 bases and J by 6 bases, 15 bases remained unmatched. CDR1 is SGHDN, CDR2 FVKESK, per germline. The CDR3 loop is CASSRGQGFMRYSGELFF. The CDR3 coding sequence is TGTGCCAGCAGCCGGGGACAGGGTTTTATGCGCTATTCCGGGGAGCTGTTTTTT.

The CDR3 nucleotides read TGTGCCAGCAGTTACACCCAGGGGGCGAGTTCACCCCTCCACTTT. This translates into CASSYTQGASSPLHF. This chain uses TRBV6-5 with TRBJ1-6, with 8 bases fitting TRBD1. Germline loops: CDR1 MNHEY, CDR2 SVGAGI. This CDR3 comprises 15 residues. Germline trimming cut 2 bases from V and 9 bases from J; bases unmatched to any gene: 6.

The V call is TRBV7-2, the J call TRBJ2-5; D unclear. The CDR3 is made up of 15 amino acids. Trimming shortened V by 5 bases and J by 3 bases, and 16 bases separated the two germline ends. Germline V gene data show CDR1 as SGHTA and CDR2 as FQGNSA. The CDR3 protein is CASSRGSRTEETQYF. The CDR3 DNA sequence: TGTGCCAGCAGCCGCGGTAGCAGGACGGAAGAGACCCAGTACTTC.

The chain couples TRBV7-2 to TRBJ2-7; 10 bases are a match to TRBD1. The germline V gene has CDR1 SGHTA and CDR2 FQGNSA. The CDR3 is made up of 17 amino acids. The V and J ends lost 0 bases and 3 bases, in that order; junction bases with no gene match: 8. The CDR3 region is CASSLALGTGADYEQYF. The CDR3 region has the DNA TGTGCCAGCAGCTTAGCGCTTGGGACAGGGGCAGACTACGAGCAGTACTTC.

V is TRBV28 and J is TRBJ2-7, with D unclear. V was clipped by 2 bases and J by 2 bases, with 10 bases between them. The CDR3 covers 14 residues. Per the germline V gene, CDR1 is MDHEN and CDR2 is SYDVKM. CDR3 coding DNA: TGTGCCAGCAGTTTAATTGGGCCGACCTACGAGCAGTACTTC. This translates into CASSLIGPTYEQYF.

The chain couples TRBV30 to TRBJ2-7; D is ambiguous. V dropped 2 bases and J dropped 7 bases, with 9 bases sitting between them. Per germline, CDR1 GTSNPN and CDR2 SVGIG (reference sequence). CDR3 length: 11 amino acids. The CDR3, as DNA: TGTGCCTGGAGTTCCGTACGGGAGCAGTACTTC. The encoded protein is CAWSSVREQYF. The variable domain in full, completed from reference TRBV30 and TRBJ2-7, reads SQTIHQWPATLVQPVGSPLSLECTVEGTSNPNLYWYRQAAGRGLQLLFYSVGIGQISSEVPQNLSASRPQDRQFILSSKKLLLSDSGFYLCAWSSVREQYFGPGTRLTVT.